These 5 T cell receptor beta chains share one sample of origin, sequenced in a study of T cell repertoires in cytomegalovirus infection. MiXCR, run by TCRdb on the reads, gives a single entry per CDR3 protein. The repertoire has roughly 630,000 distinct CDR3 sequences, 24% of them found once; the top ten carry roughly 8%. The source material was CD8+ T cells from PBMCs. The receptors originated from a human donor in good health (CMV status not recorded). Some clones in this sample may be carry-over from other donors' samples.

The chain is built from TRBV2 and TRBJ1-6, with D perhaps matching TRBD1 (6 bases). Trimming took 6 bases from V and 7 from J, leaving 19 bases between them. Germline CDR1 SNHLY, CDR2 FYNNEI. The CDR3 is made up of 16 amino acids. The CDR3 protein is CASSPDFTGTNSPLHF. CDR3 bases: TGTGCCAGCAGCCCAGATTTTACAGGGACGAATTCACCCCTCCACTTT.

This clonotype appeared a few times. The chain uses TRBV29-1 and TRBJ1-2, with D uncertain. Trimming took 6 bases from V and 3 from J, leaving 14 bases between them. Per germline, CDR1 SQVTM and CDR2 ANQGSEA. This CDR3 region has 13 residues. The CDR3 loop reads CSVEGGQDYGYTF. The CDR3 nucleotides read TGCAGCGTGGAGGGTGGGCAGGACTATGGCTACACCTTC.

The chain combines TRBV2 with TRBJ1-5; 7 bases are shared with TRBD1. J lost 1 base, V lost 3 bases, and 6 bases had no gene match. Germline loops: CDR1 SNHLY, CDR2 FYNNEI. CDR3 length: 16 residues. CDR3 DNA sequence: TGTGCCAGCAGTGACCCGACAGGGATAAGCAATCAGCCCCAGCATTTT. This sequence encodes CASSDPTGISNQPQHF. Full variable domain (rest looked up from reference TRBV2 and TRBJ1-5): EPEVTQTPSHQVTQMGQEVILRCVPISNHLYFYWYRQILGQKVEFLVSFYNNEISEKSEIFDDQFSVERPDGSNFTLKIRSTKLEDSAMYFCASSDPTGISNQPQHFGDGTRLSIL.

There are a few counts of this clonotype. The rearrangement links TRBV29-1 to TRBJ1-1; tentative D call: TRBD1 (6 bases). From germline, CDR1 is SQVTM and CDR2 ANQGSEA. V was pared by 5 bases and J by 4 bases, with 14 bases between. The CDR3 is 13 residues long. CDR3 nucleotide sequence: TGCAGCGTTTCGACAGGCGAGGCCACTGAAGCTTTCTTT. Protein sequence: CSVSTGEATEAFF.

V gene TRBV11-3 combines with J gene TRBJ2-5; either TRBD1 or TRBD2 may supply D (5 bases each). Per germline, CDR1 SGHNT and CDR2 YENEEA. The CDR3 has 17 residues. The ends were cut back, 5 bases at V and 3 bases at J, with 22 bases in the middle. The CDR3 protein is CASSNSPGPSKEETQYF. In DNA form, the CDR3 reads TGTGCCAGCAGCAATTCTCCGGGACCGTCGAAGGAAGAGACCCAGTACTTC. The whole variable domain, remainder taken from reference TRBV11-3 and TRBJ2-5, is EAGVVQSPRYKIIEKKQPVAFWCNPISGHNTLYWYLQNLGQGPELLIRYENEEAVDDSQLPKDRFSAERLKGVDSTLKIQPAELGDSAVYLCASSNSPGPSKEETQYFGPGTRLLVL.